The rows below give T cell receptor beta chains drawn from one sample of a study of cytomegalovirus exposure and HLA in healthy donors. The method was immunoSEQ multiplex PCR; TCRdb's version includes in-frame clones alone and lacks a portion of them. This sample carries approximately 51,000 clones, with roughly 25% going to the ten biggest clones. Sequenced material: PBMCs. The receptor source for this set is a middle-aged man in good health and CMV-seropositive. The conserved cysteine and the conserved F or W are not part of the CDR3 here. Fields, in order: CDR3 protein, J gene, V gene.

CDR3 protein: AGMGGASGETQY
J gene: TRBJ2-5
V gene: TRBV5-4

CDR3 protein: ASSANSPGESYEQY
J gene: TRBJ2-7
V gene: TRBV5-1

CDR3 protein: ASSLRQETPLH
J gene: TRBJ1-6
V gene: TRBV13

CDR3 protein: ASSPPGSGRDIQY
J gene: TRBJ2-4
V gene: TRBV5-6

CDR3 protein: ASSQGQGAPGEQY
J gene: TRBJ2-7
V gene: TRBV5-1

CDR3 protein: ASSSGQDDQPQH
J gene: TRBJ1-5
V gene: TRBV6-5

CDR3 protein: ASSTFNYGYT
J gene: TRBJ1-2
V gene: TRBV28

CDR3 protein: ASSPGTSGTDTQY
J gene: TRBJ2-3
V gene: TRBV4-2

CDR3 protein: ASSPGQYYSNQPQH
J gene: TRBJ1-5
V gene: TRBV28

CDR3 protein: ASSFSGGGGDTQY
J gene: TRBJ2-3
V gene: TRBV6-5

CDR3 protein: ASSVGPLAGNSYEQY
J gene: TRBJ2-7
V gene: TRBV9

CDR3 protein: ASSPTGGVYEQY
J gene: .
V gene: TRBV6-5

CDR3 protein: ASSNSVYEQY
J gene: TRBJ2-7
V gene: TRBV6-5

CDR3 protein: ASSFKTGLETDNEQF
J gene: TRBJ2-1
V gene: TRBV7-9

CDR3 protein: SAAPQGHEQY
J gene: TRBJ2-7
V gene: TRBV29-1

CDR3 protein: ASSQDPTSYNEQF
J gene: TRBJ2-1
V gene: TRBV4-2

CDR3 protein: ASSLGLAGAYSGANVLT
J gene: TRBJ2-6
V gene: TRBV7-3

CDR3 protein: ASSIGTDTWGTEAF
J gene: TRBJ1-1
V gene: TRBV28

CDR3 protein: ASSFYLRGGINEQF
J gene: TRBJ2-1
V gene: TRBV28

CDR3 protein: ASSSSPQGIGEKLF
J gene: TRBJ1-4
V gene: TRBV5-1

CDR3 protein: ASSFGTGGRQY
J gene: TRBJ2-7
V gene: TRBV7-2

CDR3 protein: ASSRGTGEGQPQH
J gene: TRBJ1-5
V gene: TRBV5-1

CDR3 protein: ASSLERLALSYEQY
J gene: TRBJ2-7
V gene: TRBV7-9

CDR3 protein: ASSSQGFYEQY
J gene: TRBJ2-7
V gene: TRBV6-6

CDR3 protein: AWTEANGNTIY
J gene: TRBJ1-3
V gene: TRBV30

CDR3 protein: ASSLQIGGGNTEAF
J gene: TRBJ1-1
V gene: TRBV7-2

CDR3 protein: AWAGQGTSYEQY
J gene: .
V gene: TRBV30